This passage covers 29 T cell receptor beta chains from one sample sequenced in a study of OX40 agonist ivuxolimab in advanced cancers. The data were produced by immunoSEQ multiplex PCR, yet TCRdb's version contains in-frame clones alone and is incomplete. The table shows under 65,000 clones, with 80% to 90% occurring only once. The sample here was CD4+ or CD8+ T cells sorted from blood, taken in a trial of the OX40 agonist ivuxolimab. All receptors come from an adult with an advanced solid tumor such as melanoma, head and neck, liver or kidney cancer.

The rearrangement links TRBV7-7 to TRBJ2-2; 11 positions agree with TRBD2. The CDR3 length is 17 residues. CDR1 and CDR2 (germline): SSHAT, FNYEAQ (reference sequence). The J segment lost 3 bases and the V segment lost 1 base, leaving 4 bases of the junction unmatched. The CDR3 sequence: CASSLGTSGFYTGELFF. DNA of the CDR3: TGTGCCAGCAGCTTAGGGACTAGCGGGTTCTACACCGGGGAGCTGTTTTTT. Full variable domain (remainder filled in from reference TRBV7-7 and TRBJ2-2): GAGVSQSPRYKVTKRGQDVTLRCDPISSHATLYWYQQALGQGPEFLTYFNYEAQPDKSGLPSDRFSAERPEGSISTLTIQRTEQRDSAMYRCASSLGTSGFYTGELFFGEGSRLTVL.

The V and J genes are TRBV11-2 and TRBJ2-7; D may be TRBD1 (5 bases). V was cut by 1 base and J by 3 bases, with 7 bases left in between. CDR1 is SGHAT and CDR2 is FQNNGV in the germline V gene. CDR3 length equals 13 residues. The CDR3 nucleotides are TGTGCCAGCAGCTTAGGGACACACTACGAGCAGTACTTC. This codes for CASSLGTHYEQYF.

V usage is TRBV5-6 and J usage is TRBJ1-2; 7 bases line up with TRBD1. V lost 6 bases, J lost 8 bases, and 16 bases stayed unmatched. The V gene's germline CDR1 is SGHDT and CDR2 YYEEEE. The CDR3 spans 15 residues. The CDR3 DNA is TGTGCCAGCACCGCCGGGACAGAACTATATGTGGGCTACACCTTC. Its protein product is CASTAGTELYVGYTF. The complete variable domain, with remaining parts taken from reference TRBV5-6 and TRBJ1-2, reads DAGVTQSPTHLIKTRGQQVTLRCSPKSGHDTVSWYQQALGQGPQFIFQYYEEEERQRGNFPDRFSGHQFPNYSSELNVNALLLGDSALYLCASTAGTELYVGYTFGSGTRLTVV.

The chain joins TRBV4-1 to TRBJ1-1; D remains unclear. The length of the CDR3 is 16 residues. Between the trimmed V and J ends, which lost 0 bases and 0 bases, there was a span of 11 bases. The germline CDR1 and CDR2 sequences are MGHRA and YSYEKL. CDR3 residues: CASSQEVMALNTEAFF. In DNA form, the CDR3 reads TGCGCCAGCAGCCAAGAAGTGATGGCCTTGAACACTGAAGCTTTCTTT.

CDR3: CASTPSGTNNEQYF. CDR3 DNA sequence: TGTGCCAGTACCCCATCCGGGACTAACAACGAGCAGTACTTC. The chain is built from TRBV19 and TRBJ2-7, with TRBD2 identical over 7 bases. Trimming took 7 bases from V and 5 from J; bases not matched to a gene: 11. Looked up from germline, CDR1 is LNHDA and CDR2 is SQIVND (reference sequence). CDR3 length: 14 amino acids.

This chain connects TRBV9 to TRBJ2-2; 7 nucleotides align to TRBD1. Germline CDR1 and CDR2: SGDLS and YYNGEE. V dropped 4 bases and J dropped 4; count of bases not matched to a gene: 7. The CDR3 is 15 residues long. The CDR3 DNA sequence: TGTGCCAGCAGCACAGAGGGGACAGTCACCGGGGAGCTGTTTTTT. It yields the protein CASSTEGTVTGELFF.

This chain links TRBV10-2 with TRBJ2-4; 8 bases fit TRBD2. CDR1 WSHSY and CDR2 SAAADI come from the germline V gene. Trimming took 3 bases from V and 8 from J; bases not matched to a gene: 9. CDR3 length: 15 residues. The CDR3 DNA reads as TGCGCCAGCAGTGAACGGGAGGGCCTAAGTGACATTCAGTACTTC. It codes for CASSEREGLSDIQYF.

The CDR3, as DNA: TGTGCCAGCAGTTTAGGGCCGAACACTGAAGCTTTCTTT. This gives the protein CASSLGPNTEAFF. The genes are TRBV27 and TRBJ1-1, with D unresolved. The CDR3 is 13 amino acids. The germline V gene has CDR1 MNHEY and CDR2 SMNVEV (reference sequence). Trimming pared 2 bases from V and 1 base from J, leaving 5 bases between.

The chain employs TRBV5-1 and TRBJ2-7; 7 nucleotides match TRBD1. This CDR3 comprises 15 residues. Germline-derived CDR1 and CDR2 are SGHRS and YFSETQ. With 1 base clipped from V and 3 bases from J, the junction kept 7 bases outside the gene matches. The CDR3 here is CASSLSQGILYEQYF. As DNA, the CDR3 is TGCGCCAGCAGCTTGTCACAGGGGATACTCTACGAGCAGTACTTC.

The J gene is TRBJ2-1, the V gene TRBV12-5; D tentatively fits TRBD1 or TRBD2 (5 bases each). This CDR3 has 15 amino acids. V was pared by 1 base and J by 12 bases, with 19 bases between. The V gene's germline CDR1 is LGHNT and CDR2 FRNRAP. Written as DNA, the CDR3 is TGTGCTAGTGGTTTGGCTTACGACGGGACCCGTCGGCAGTTCTTC. Translating it yields CASGLAYDGTRRQFF.

The chain links TRBV27 to TRBJ1-2, with D perhaps TRBD1 (5 bases). The CDR3 extends over 14 amino acids. CDR1 and CDR2 (germline): MNHEY, SMNVEV (reference sequence). CDR3 loop: CASGPPTANYGYTF. As DNA, the CDR3 is TGTGCAAGCGGCCCCCCGACAGCTAACTATGGCTACACCTTC.

The V call is TRBV2, the J call TRBJ2-1; D is possibly TRBD2 (5 bases). Germline CDR1 is SNHLY and CDR2 is FYNNEI. The germline V and J ends were trimmed by 2 bases and 8 bases, with 10 bases remaining between them. CDR3 length: 13 amino acids. CDR3 coding DNA: TGTGCCAGCAGTGAATGGCCGAGGGATGAGCAGTTCTTC. It specifies CASSEWPRDEQFF.

The chain combines TRBV4-3 with TRBJ1-2; maybe TRBD1 (5 bases). This CDR3 spans 18 amino acids. CDR1 LGHNA and CDR2 YSLEER come from the germline V gene. V was cut by 2 bases and J by 0 bases, with 19 bases left in between. Here the CDR3 DNA reads TGCGCCAGCAGCCAACGACACTCGGGGGTCGCAGCTAACTATGGCTACACCTTC. Its protein is CASSQRHSGVAANYGYTF.

The chain has TRBV7-8 and TRBJ2-1; D is ambiguous. Trimming stripped 2 bases from V and 8 bases from J, with 13 bases between. This CDR3 region has 14 residues. Germline V CDR1 and CDR2: SGHVS, FQNEAQ. CDR3 in amino acids: CASSLYVRKDEQFF. The CDR3 DNA reads TGTGCCAGCAGCTTATACGTGAGAAAAGATGAGCAGTTCTTC.

J is TRBJ2-7 and V is TRBV4-2; D is undetermined. This CDR3 is built from 16 residues. Germline V gene sequence: CDR1 LGHNA, CDR2 YNFKEQ. The V end lost 0 bases, the J end lost 0 bases, and 12 bases lay between the germline ends. The CDR3 DNA sequence: TGTGCCAGCAGCCAAGAACCCCTGGCGGACTCCTACGAGCAGTACTTC. Translation gives CASSQEPLADSYEQYF.

The chain carries TRBV6-7 and TRBJ2-7; 10 bases align to TRBD1. TRBV6-7 is noted as an ORF with a role that remains uncertain. J was trimmed by 3 bases and V by 6 bases; bases with no gene match: 17. The CDR3 is made up of 18 amino acids. The CDR3 DNA follows: TGTGCCAGCAGCCCCCACCTTTCACCGGGACAGGGGATCTACGAGCAGTACTTC. The encoded protein is CASSPHLSPGQGIYEQYF.

V usage is TRBV5-4 and J usage is TRBJ1-1; tentatively, D is TRBD1 (6 bases). Germline V gene lookup returns CDR1 SGHNT and CDR2 YYREEE (reference sequence). V shed 5 bases and J shed 2 bases, with 19 bases lying between them. CDR3 length equals 16 residues. The CDR3 here is CASSPPPGAPNTEAFF. The CDR3 nucleotides read TGTGCCAGCAGTCCCCCCCCGGGGGCCCCCAACACTGAAGCTTTCTTT.

V and J are TRBV7-3 and TRBJ2-3; TRBD2 matches at 9 bases. Germline CDR1 and CDR2: SGHTA and FQGTGA. The trim removed 4 bases at V and 2 bases at J, leaving 4 bases unmatched. The CDR3 spans 15 residues. CDR3: CASSSTSGPTDTQYF. The CDR3, as DNA: TGTGCCAGCAGCTCGACTAGCGGACCCACAGATACGCAGTATTTT.

The chain carries TRBV19 and TRBJ2-1; 11 bases map to TRBD2. The CDR3 length is 15 residues. Unmatched junction bases numbered 5, after V lost 2 bases and J lost 8 bases. Germline V gene lookup returns CDR1 LNHDA and CDR2 SQIVND (reference sequence). CDR3 sequence reads: CASSILAGGWDEQFF. For the CDR3, the DNA is TGTGCCAGTAGTATACTAGCGGGAGGTTGGGATGAGCAGTTCTTC.

This clone was recorded once. The chain is built from TRBV28 and TRBJ2-7; 7 bases agree with TRBD1. V lost 6 bases, J lost 3 bases, and 5 bases stayed unmatched. This CDR3 has 13 residues. Germline CDR1 reads MDHEN; CDR2 reads SYDVKM. The CDR3 DNA reads as TGTGCCAGCAGCGTGGGACAGATCTACGAGCAGTACTTC. Translated: CASSVGQIYEQYF.

The rearrangement joins TRBV6-1 to TRBJ2-7; no firm D call. Germline CDR1 and CDR2: MNHNS and SASEGT. With 2 bases removed from V and 2 bases from J, the gap between germline ends came to 10 bases. The CDR3 extends over 14 amino acids. As DNA, the CDR3 is TGTGCCAGCAGTGAATATGGCACAACCTACGAGCAGTACGTC. It encodes CASSEYGTTYEQYV.

The chain recombines TRBV6-5 with TRBJ1-1; 10 nucleotides line up with TRBD1. This CDR3 contains 15 residues. V lost 2 bases and J lost 6; bases outside the gene matches: 6. The germline V gene encodes CDR1 MNHEY and CDR2 SVGAGI. This CDR3 is CASSYRTGGHSEAFF. CDR3 nucleotide sequence: TGTGCCAGCAGTTACCGGACAGGGGGACACTCTGAAGCTTTCTTT.

The rearrangement links TRBV9 to TRBJ1-1; weak D call: TRBD1 (5 bases). The CDR3 sequence is 14 residues long. V shed 4 bases and J shed 2 bases, with 12 bases lying between them. Germline values: CDR1 SGDLS, CDR2 YYNGEE. The CDR3 DNA sequence: TGTGCCAGCAGCCCGTGGGACTCTAACACTGAAGCTTTCTTT. Its protein product is CASSPWDSNTEAFF.

This sequence joins TRBV4-3 and TRBJ2-7; D uncertain. The CDR3 length is 15 residues. With 0 bases removed from V and 0 bases from J, the gap between germline ends came to 9 bases. Germline assignment: CDR1 LGHNA and CDR2 YSLEER. This chain's CDR3 is CASSQEIGPSYEQYV. The CDR3 DNA follows: TGCGCCAGCAGCCAAGAGATAGGGCCCTCCTACGAGCAGTACGTC.

This chain connects TRBV18 to TRBJ2-7, with a weak D call TRBD1 (6 bases). Trimming stripped 3 bases from V and 3 bases from J, with 12 bases between. The CDR3 contains 14 residues. The germline gives CDR1 KGHSH, CDR2 LQKENI. The chain's CDR3 is CASSPKRGGYEQYV. CDR3 in DNA: TGTGCCAGCTCACCGAAAAGAGGGGGCTACGAGCAGTACGTC.

This chain uses TRBV5-6 with TRBJ1-6; unclear D gene. V lost 2 bases to trimming and J lost 9 bases, with 6 bases between them. CDR3 length: 12 residues. Germline CDR1 and CDR2: SGHDT and YYEEEE. The CDR3 DNA sequence: TGTGCCAGCAGCTTAGAATCTTCACCCCTCCACTTT. Its translation is CASSLESSPLHF.

V usage is TRBV6-1 and J usage is TRBJ2-2; the D is unclear. This CDR3 is 12 amino acids long. Germline CDR1 MNHNS, CDR2 SASEGT. The V and J ends lost 2 bases and 7 bases respectively, with 5 bases between them. In nucleotides, the CDR3 is TGTGCCAGCAGTGAATATGGCGGGGAGCTGTTTTTT. Translation gives CASSEYGGELFF.

V and J are TRBV11-2 and TRBJ2-7; D is perhaps TRBD2 (5 bases). This CDR3 region has 15 residues. Germline-derived CDR1 and CDR2 are SGHAT and FQNNGV. Trimming cost V 1 base and J 6 bases, with 16 bases left between them. The CDR3 sequence is CASSLGAALGGEQYF. CDR3 DNA: TGTGCCAGCAGCTTAGGGGCAGCGCTAGGAGGCGAGCAGTACTTC.

The rearrangement uses TRBV6-1 and TRBJ2-2; 9 positions match TRBD2. The junction had 3 bases not matched to a gene; V was cut back by 3 bases and J by 4 bases. Germline CDR1 reads MNHNS; CDR2 reads SASEGT. The CDR3 consists of 15 residues. The CDR3 here is CASSDFSGSTGELFF. In DNA, the CDR3 is TGTGCCAGCAGTGATTTTAGCGGGAGCACCGGGGAGCTGTTTTTT.